This is a list of T cell receptor beta chains from one sample in a study of neurological immune-mediated disorders. TCRdb reanalysed the 5' RACE reads using MiXCR and keeps one entry per CDR3 protein. The sample contains approximately 39,000 distinct CDR3 sequences, just under 7.5% of which appear only once. The sample consisted of CD4+ T cells from blood. Every receptor here comes from a man over 45 in good health. CDR3s leave out the opening cysteine and the closing phenylalanine or tryptophan. The D gene is left open where the match is weak.

>TRBD1|13|TRBV5-1
ASSSTGTGRYEQY
>.|11|TRBV7-2
ASSVSSHHEQY
>.|10|TRBV6-6
ASSPQGYEQY
>.|16|TRBV7-2
ASSSGFRGRFSTDTQY
>.|10|TRBV5-1
ASRKGNEKLF
>TRBD2|14|TRBV5-1
ASSRSEAGLTDTQY
>TRBD1|13|TRBV20-1
SALGQGVVGYGYT
>TRBD2|12|TRBV5-1
ASSPTSGAGELF
>.|12|TRBV4-1
ASHLDGTNEKLF
>.|10|TRBV20-1
SATPRKDTQY
>.|11|TRBV6-5
ASSYAGIGEQY
>.|12|TRBV18
ASSPPGPFYEQY
>TRBD1|12|TRBV20-1
SARDRGLGSPLH
>.|12|TRBV4-2
ASSRRALNNEQF
>.|12|TRBV5-1
ASSLGLPQETQY
>.|16|TRBV20-1
SAHLTGRFVSGANVLT
>.|11|TRBV5-1
ASSLRGTDTQY
>TRBD2|14|TRBV20-1
SAITLAGGNTGELF
>.|12|TRBV6-2/TRBV6-3
ASSYSIRGYEQY
>.|15|TRBV20-1
SARDLRGQGFGQPQH
>.|14|TRBV5-1
ASSLGTSRSTDTQY
>TRBD1|16|TRBV4-1
ASSQDPRDRVLRETQY
>TRBD2|13|TRBV7-9
ASSRILAGAETQY
>TRBD2|13|TRBV5-1
ASSFGAGRGYEQY
>.|13|TRBV15
ATSRYGYSNQPQH
>TRBD1|16|TRBV4-3
ASSRSSWARDRVEKLF
>.|13|TRBV4-3
ASSQGETRGGEQF
>.|12|TRBV21-1
ASSNGDSRGTQY
>TRBD1|18|TRBV18
ASSPHPPDWTGLSNQPQH